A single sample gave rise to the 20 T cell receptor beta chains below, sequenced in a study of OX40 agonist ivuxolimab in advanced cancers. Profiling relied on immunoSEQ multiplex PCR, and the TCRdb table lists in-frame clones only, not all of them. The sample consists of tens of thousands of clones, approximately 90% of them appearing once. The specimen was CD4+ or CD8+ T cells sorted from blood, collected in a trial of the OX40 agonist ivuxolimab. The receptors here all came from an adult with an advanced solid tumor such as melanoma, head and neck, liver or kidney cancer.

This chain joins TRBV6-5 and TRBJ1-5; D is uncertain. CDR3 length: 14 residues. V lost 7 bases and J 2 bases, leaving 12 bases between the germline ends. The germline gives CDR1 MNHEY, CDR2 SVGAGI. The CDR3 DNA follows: TGTGCCAGCAATACGCGTACCGGCAATCAGCCCCAGCATTTT. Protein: CASNTRTGNQPQHF.

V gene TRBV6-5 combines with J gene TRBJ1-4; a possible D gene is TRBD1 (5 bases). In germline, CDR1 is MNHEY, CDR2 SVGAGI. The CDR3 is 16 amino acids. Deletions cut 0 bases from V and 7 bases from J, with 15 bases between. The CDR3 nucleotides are TGTGCCAGCAGTTACTCGTGGGCAGGGAGGTCTGAAAAACTGTTTTTT. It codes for CASSYSWAGRSEKLFF.

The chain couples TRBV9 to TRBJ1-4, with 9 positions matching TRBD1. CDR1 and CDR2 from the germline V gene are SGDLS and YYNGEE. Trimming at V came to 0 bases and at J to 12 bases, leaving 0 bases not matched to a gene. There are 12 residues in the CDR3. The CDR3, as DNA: TGTGCCAGCAGCGTAGGGACAGGGGAACTGTTTTTT. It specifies CASSVGTGELFF.

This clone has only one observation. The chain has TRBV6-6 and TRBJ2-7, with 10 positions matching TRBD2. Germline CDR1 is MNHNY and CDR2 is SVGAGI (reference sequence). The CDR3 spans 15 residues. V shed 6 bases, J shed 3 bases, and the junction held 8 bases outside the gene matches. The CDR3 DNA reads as TGTGCCAGCAGCCAGTTACTAGCGGGGAACTACGAGCAGTACTTC. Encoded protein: CASSQLLAGNYEQYF.

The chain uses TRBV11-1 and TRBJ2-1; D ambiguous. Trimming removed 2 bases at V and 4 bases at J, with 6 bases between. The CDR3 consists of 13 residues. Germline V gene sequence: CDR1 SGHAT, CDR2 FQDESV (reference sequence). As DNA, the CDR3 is TGTGCCAGCAGCTTAACAGCTTACAATGAGCAGTTCTTC. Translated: CASSLTAYNEQFF.

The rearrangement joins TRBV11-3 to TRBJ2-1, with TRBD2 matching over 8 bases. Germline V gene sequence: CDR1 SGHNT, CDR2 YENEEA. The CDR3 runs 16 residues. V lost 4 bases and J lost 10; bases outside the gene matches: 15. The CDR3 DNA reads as TGTGCCAGCAGCTCCTATAGCGGGACCCGCTCCAGCGAGCAGTTCTTC. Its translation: CASSSYSGTRSSEQFF.

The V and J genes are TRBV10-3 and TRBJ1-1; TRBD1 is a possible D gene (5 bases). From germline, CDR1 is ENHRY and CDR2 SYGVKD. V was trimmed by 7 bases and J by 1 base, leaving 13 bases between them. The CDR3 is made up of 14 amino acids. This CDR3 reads CAITSEGANTEAFF. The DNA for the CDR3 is TGTGCCATCACCTCAGAAGGGGCGAACACTGAAGCTTTCTTT.

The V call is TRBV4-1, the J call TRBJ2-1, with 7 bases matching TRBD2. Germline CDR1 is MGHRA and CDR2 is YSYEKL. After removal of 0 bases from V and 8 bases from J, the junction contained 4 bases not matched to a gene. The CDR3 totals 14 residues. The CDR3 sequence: CASSQDRTRDEQFF. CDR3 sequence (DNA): TGCGCCAGCAGCCAAGATCGGACTAGGGATGAGCAGTTCTTC.

CDR3 in DNA: TGTGCCAGCAGCTTAGAGAGCGGGAATAACGGGGAGCTGTTTTTT. This gives the protein CASSLESGNNGELFF. The chain links TRBV11-3 to TRBJ2-2; 7 bases align to TRBD2. This CDR3 is built from 15 residues. Germline V gene sequence: CDR1 SGHNT, CDR2 YENEEA. The V and J ends lost 0 bases and 7 bases, in that order; junction bases with no gene match: 5.

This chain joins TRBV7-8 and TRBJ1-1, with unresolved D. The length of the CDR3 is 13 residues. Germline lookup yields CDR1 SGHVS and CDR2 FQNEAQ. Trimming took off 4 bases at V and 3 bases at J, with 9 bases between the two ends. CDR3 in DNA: TGTGCCAGCAGCTCGCAGGAGGACACTGAAGCTTTCTTT. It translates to CASSSQEDTEAFF.

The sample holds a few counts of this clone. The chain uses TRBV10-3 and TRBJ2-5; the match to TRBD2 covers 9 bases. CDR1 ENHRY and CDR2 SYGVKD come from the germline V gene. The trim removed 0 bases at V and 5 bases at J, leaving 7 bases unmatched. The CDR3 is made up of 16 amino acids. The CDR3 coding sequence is TGTGCCATCAGTGAGTCGCTGCGGGAGGGCGGCGAGACCCAGTACTTC. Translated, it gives CAISESLREGGETQYF.

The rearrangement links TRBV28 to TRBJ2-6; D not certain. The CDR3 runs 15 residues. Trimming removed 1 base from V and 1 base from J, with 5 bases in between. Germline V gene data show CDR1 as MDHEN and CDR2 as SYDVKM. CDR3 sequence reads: CASSLYRSGANVLTF. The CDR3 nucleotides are TGTGCCAGCAGTTTATACCGATCTGGGGCCAACGTCCTGACTTTC.

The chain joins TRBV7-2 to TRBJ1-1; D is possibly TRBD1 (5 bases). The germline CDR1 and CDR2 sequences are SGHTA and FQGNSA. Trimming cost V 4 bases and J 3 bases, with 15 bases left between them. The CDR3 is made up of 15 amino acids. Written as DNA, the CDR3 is TGTGCCAGCAGCTGGAAATGGGGGGGGGACACTGAAGCTTTCTTT. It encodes CASSWKWGGDTEAFF.

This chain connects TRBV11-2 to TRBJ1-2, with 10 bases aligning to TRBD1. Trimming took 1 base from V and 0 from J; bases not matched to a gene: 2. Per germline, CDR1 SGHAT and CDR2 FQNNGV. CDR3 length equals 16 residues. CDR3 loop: CASSLGDRGPNYGYTF. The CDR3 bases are TGTGCCAGCAGCTTAGGGGACAGGGGCCCTAACTATGGCTACACCTTC. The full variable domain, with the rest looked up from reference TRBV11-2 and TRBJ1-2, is EAGVAQSPRYKIIEKRQSVAFWCNPISGHATLYWYQQILGQGPKLLIQFQNNGVVDDSQLPKDRFSAERLKGVDSTLKIQPAKLEDSAVYLCASSLGDRGPNYGYTFGSGTRLTVV.

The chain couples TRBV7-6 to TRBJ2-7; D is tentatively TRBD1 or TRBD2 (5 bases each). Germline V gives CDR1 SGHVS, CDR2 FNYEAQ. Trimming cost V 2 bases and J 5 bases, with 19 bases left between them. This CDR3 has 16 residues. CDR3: CASSLTPSGRPNEQYF. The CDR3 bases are TGTGCCAGCAGCTTAACCCCATCGGGACGGCCGAACGAGCAGTACTTC.

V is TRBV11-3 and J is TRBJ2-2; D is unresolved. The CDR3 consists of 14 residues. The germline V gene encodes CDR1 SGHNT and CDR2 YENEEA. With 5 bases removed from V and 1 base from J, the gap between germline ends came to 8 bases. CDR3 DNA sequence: TGTGCCAGCAGCCCCCATGGGAACACCGGGGAGCTGTTTTTT. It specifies CASSPHGNTGELFF.

The CDR3 spells CASSLSGDGYTF. CDR3 DNA sequence: TGTGCCAGCAGTTTATCGGGGGACGGCTACACCTTC. V and J are TRBV27 and TRBJ1-2, with D maybe TRBD1 (5 bases). Trimming took 0 bases from V and 8 from J, leaving 7 bases between them. In germline, CDR1 is MNHEY, CDR2 SMNVEV (reference sequence). The CDR3 is 12 residues long.

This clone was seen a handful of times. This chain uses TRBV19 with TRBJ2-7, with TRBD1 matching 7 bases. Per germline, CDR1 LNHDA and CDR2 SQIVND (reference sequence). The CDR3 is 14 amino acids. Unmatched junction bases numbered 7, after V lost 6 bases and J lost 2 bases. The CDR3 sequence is CASRPTGTAYEQYF. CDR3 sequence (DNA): TGTGCCAGTAGACCGACCGGGACAGCCTACGAGCAGTACTTC.

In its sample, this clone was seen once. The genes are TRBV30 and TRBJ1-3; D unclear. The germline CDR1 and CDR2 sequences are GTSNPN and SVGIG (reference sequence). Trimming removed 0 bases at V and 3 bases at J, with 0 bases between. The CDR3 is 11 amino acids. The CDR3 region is CAWSVGNTIYF. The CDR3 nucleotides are TGTGCCTGGAGTGTTGGAAACACCATATATTTT.

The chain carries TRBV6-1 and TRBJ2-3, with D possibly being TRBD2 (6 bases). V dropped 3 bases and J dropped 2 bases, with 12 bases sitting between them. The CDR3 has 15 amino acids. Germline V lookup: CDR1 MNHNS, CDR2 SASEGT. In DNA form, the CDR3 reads TGTGCCAGCAGTGATCGGGGGAGACTCACAGATACGCAGTATTTT. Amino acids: CASSDRGRLTDTQYF.